Listed here are 32 T cell receptor beta chains from one sample, sequenced in a study of cytomegalovirus exposure and HLA in healthy donors. The PCR ran on 60 Vbeta and 13 Jbeta primers. Profiling relied on immunoSEQ multiplex PCR, and the TCRdb table lists in-frame clones only, not all of them. The repertoire holds 180,000 or so clones, with 80% as singletons. The sample comprised PBMCs. These receptors came from a woman aged 50 to 65 in good health and CMV-seropositive.

The J gene is TRBJ1-3, the V gene TRBV7-8, with unresolved D. The CDR3 length is 14 residues. The germline gives CDR1 SGHVS, CDR2 FQNEAQ. The germline V and J ends were trimmed by 1 base and 2 bases, with 6 bases remaining between them. This chain's CDR3 is CASSLVPAGNTIYF. The DNA for the CDR3 is TGTGCCAGCAGCTTAGTGCCGGCTGGAAACACCATATATTTT.

CDR3 loop: CASSSPGAHEQYF. The DNA for the CDR3 is TGTGCCAGCAGCTCCCCGGGAGCCCACGAGCAGTACTTC. This sequence joins TRBV6-5 and TRBJ2-5; D is possibly TRBD2 (6 bases). Gene TRBJ2-7 matches the end of the DNA better, so the J call may be wrong. The CDR3 extends over 13 amino acids. Germline V gives CDR1 MNHEY, CDR2 SVGAGI.

This rearrangement joins TRBV14 to TRBJ1-3; D unclear. CDR1 is SGHDN, CDR2 FVKESK, per germline. V was shortened by 1 base and J by 8 bases, with 6 bases between the two germline ends. CDR3 size: 12 residues. CDR3 region: CASSQGLYTIYF. DNA of the CDR3: TGTGCCAGCAGCCAAGGACTCTACACCATATATTTT. The full variable domain, its missing parts supplied by reference TRBV14 and TRBJ1-3, is EAGVTQFPSHSVIEKGQTVTLRCDPISGHDNLYWYRRVMGKEIKFLLHFVKESKQDESGMPNNRFLAERTGGTYSTLKVQPAELEDSGVYFCASSQGLYTIYFGEGSWLTVV.

This clone was counted a few times. The chain recombines TRBV11-2 with TRBJ1-3, with a tentative D call TRBD1 (5 bases). The CDR3 is made up of 14 amino acids. Trimming removed 5 bases at V and 4 bases at J, with 12 bases between. Looked up from germline, CDR1 is SGHAT and CDR2 is FQNNGV. The CDR3 DNA reads as TGTGCCAGCAGCACGACAGAAAGGGGAAACACCATATATTTT. Translated: CASSTTERGNTIYF.

The chain recombines TRBV5-1 with TRBJ1-2, with 8 bases fitting TRBD1. The CDR3 sequence is 13 residues long. The J segment lost 3 bases and the V segment lost 4 bases, leaving 2 bases of the junction unmatched. Germline assignment: CDR1 SGHRS and CDR2 YFSETQ. CDR3 coding DNA: TGCGCCAGCAGCCAACAGGGGGACTATGGCTACACCTTC. Translation gives CASSQQGDYGYTF. Drawing the rest from reference TRBV5-1 and TRBJ1-2, the complete variable domain is KAGVTQTPRYLIKTRGQQVTLSCSPISGHRSVSWYQQTPGQGLQFLFEYFSETQRNKGNFPGRFSGRQFSNSRSEMNVSTLELGDSALYLCASSQQGDYGYTFGSGTRLTVV.

This chain connects TRBV6-5 to TRBJ1-1; D call uncertain. V was cut by 6 bases and J by 2 bases, with 16 bases left in between. The germline V gene has CDR1 MNHEY and CDR2 SVGAGI. CDR3 length: 15 residues. DNA for the CDR3: TGTGCCAGCAGGCCCCCACGAGGGAGTAACACTGAAGCTTTCTTT. Its protein is CASRPPRGSNTEAFF.

The V and J genes are TRBV11-2 and TRBJ1-1; D may be TRBD1 (5 bases). The germline V gene encodes CDR1 SGHAT and CDR2 FQNNGV. V lost 1 base and J lost 11, with 11 bases in between. This CDR3 comprises 12 residues. DNA of the CDR3: TGTGCCAGCAGCTTAGCAGGGTATGACGCTTTCTTT. Translating it yields CASSLAGYDAFF.

In its sample, this clone was seen once. The rearrangement uses TRBV28 and TRBJ1-4; D gene unclear. This CDR3 spans 13 amino acids. CDR1 and CDR2 (germline): MDHEN, SYDVKM. Trimming stripped 6 bases from V and 8 bases from J, with 13 bases between. The CDR3 coding sequence is TGTGCCAGCAGCGGTGACGGGGAGGAAAAACTGTTTTTT. It encodes CASSGDGEEKLFF.

This chain links TRBV30 with TRBJ2-7; maybe TRBD2 (6 bases). The CDR3 runs to 15 residues. The V gene lost 0 bases and the J gene lost 4 bases, with 16 bases spanning the gap. Germline CDR1 GTSNPN, CDR2 SVGIG (reference sequence). The CDR3 coding sequence is TGTGCCTGGAGTGTGTTTCGGGGGAGGAGGTACGAGCAGTACTTC. This encodes CAWSVFRGRRYEQYF.

The CDR3 here is CASSLSGMNTEAFF. The CDR3 nucleotides read TGTGCCAGCAGCCTATCCGGGATGAACACTGAAGCTTTCTTT. This chain joins TRBV11-3 and TRBJ1-1; D is ambiguous. Trimming stripped 5 bases from V and 0 bases from J, with 10 bases between. This CDR3 region has 14 residues. CDR1 and CDR2 from the germline V gene are SGHNT and YENEEA.

The rearrangement uses TRBV7-2 and TRBJ1-1, with a weak D call TRBD1 (5 bases). Germline V CDR1 and CDR2: SGHTA, FQGNSA. The CDR3 is made up of 12 amino acids. V was trimmed by 8 bases and J by 1 base, leaving 8 bases between them. CDR3 DNA: TGTGCCAGCCGCGGGGGGAACACTGAAGCTTTCTTT. This sequence encodes CASRGGNTEAFF.

The chain has TRBV18 and TRBJ2-1, with TRBD2 identical over 8 bases. The CDR3 contains 15 residues. The J segment lost 5 bases and the V segment lost 7 bases, leaving 10 bases of the junction unmatched. Per germline, CDR1 KGHSH and CDR2 LQKENI. The CDR3 spells CASFTGLVTNNEQFF. In DNA, the CDR3 is TGTGCCAGCTTTACGGGACTAGTAACCAACAATGAGCAGTTCTTC.

V and J are TRBV7-9 and TRBJ1-1; no definite D call. The CDR3 has 16 residues. V gave up 0 bases and J gave up 8 bases, with 19 bases separating them. Germline values: CDR1 SEHNR, CDR2 FQNEAQ (reference sequence). The CDR3 here is CASSLASGGEGQEAFF. For the CDR3, the DNA is TGTGCCAGCAGCTTAGCGTCAGGCGGGGAAGGTCAGGAAGCTTTCTTT.

J is TRBJ2-1 and V is TRBV5-1; weak D call: TRBD1 (5 bases). V shed 0 bases and J shed 5 bases, with 12 bases lying between them. Germline V gene data show CDR1 as SGHRS and CDR2 as YFSETQ. This CDR3 is built from 15 residues. The CDR3 region is CASSLGSIGDNEQFF. CDR3 DNA: TGCGCCAGCAGCTTGGGGTCCATAGGGGACAATGAGCAGTTCTTC.

The chain links TRBV30 to TRBJ2-7; D is possibly TRBD2 (6 bases). V shed 1 base and J shed 9 bases, with 22 bases lying between them. The CDR3 is 15 amino acids. Germline V gene sequence: CDR1 GTSNPN, CDR2 SVGIG (reference sequence). For the CDR3, the DNA is TGTGCCTGGAGTGGGGCGGGGCCTCCGGCTCAGAGGCAGTACTTC. It encodes CAWSGAGPPAQRQYF. Full variable domain (missing parts from reference TRBV30 and TRBJ2-7): SQTIHQWPATLVQPVGSPLSLECTVEGTSNPNLYWYRQAAGRGLQLLFYSVGIGQISSEVPQNLSASRPQDRQFILSSKKLLLSDSGFYLCAWSGAGPPAQRQYFGPGTRLTVT.

The chain joins TRBV27 to TRBJ1-5; no firm D call. The CDR3 has 15 residues. Germline V gives CDR1 MNHEY, CDR2 SMNVEV (reference sequence). Trimming took off 2 bases at V and 0 bases at J, with 8 bases between the two ends. CDR3 in DNA: TGTGCCAGCAGTTTACGACGGGTTAGCAATCAGCCCCAGCATTTT. Amino acid sequence: CASSLRRVSNQPQHF.

V and J are TRBV12-5 and TRBJ2-7, with D hard to call. CDR3 length: 16 residues. V was pared by 2 bases and J by 0 bases, with 14 bases between. CDR1 and CDR2 from the germline V gene are LGHNT and FRNRAP. CDR3 loop: CASGLQWAPSSYEQYF. Here the CDR3 DNA reads TGTGCTAGTGGTTTGCAATGGGCCCCAAGCTCCTACGAGCAGTACTTC.

The chain combines TRBV5-6 with TRBJ2-5; D is uncertain. This CDR3 is 11 amino acids long. The V end was cut by 2 bases, the J end by 5 bases, with 4 bases between. Germline CDR1 reads SGHDT; CDR2 reads YYEEEE. The CDR3 loop reads CASSFAETQYF. The CDR3 bases are TGTGCCAGCAGCTTCGCGGAGACCCAGTACTTC.

The chain links TRBV27 to TRBJ2-3; possible D gene TRBD2, 6 bases. This CDR3 contains 15 residues. Germline CDR1 is MNHEY and CDR2 is SMNVEV (reference sequence). V lost 2 bases and J 1 base, leaving 10 bases between the germline ends. This CDR3 reads CASSLILAGTDTQYF. The CDR3 nucleotides read TGTGCCAGCAGTTTAATATTAGCGGGCACAGATACGCAGTATTTT.

This sequence joins TRBV4-1 and TRBJ2-3; 9 bases map to TRBD2. Per germline, CDR1 MGHRA and CDR2 YSYEKL. V was clipped by 1 base and J by 4 bases; unmatched bases: 12. CDR3 length: 18 residues. The CDR3 nucleotides are TGCGCCAGCAGCCAAGTTGTTTTTAGCGGGAGACGTGCAGATACGCAGTATTTT. Protein product: CASSQVVFSGRRADTQYF.

This clone was counted a few times. The chain is built from TRBV14 and TRBJ2-3, with D unresolved. The CDR3 is made up of 12 amino acids. Germline V gives CDR1 SGHDN, CDR2 FVKESK. V gave up 0 bases and J gave up 11 bases, with 9 bases separating them. The CDR3 sequence is CASSQEYRRQYF. CDR3 DNA: TGTGCCAGCAGCCAAGAATACCGTAGGCAGTATTTT.

The genes are TRBV5-1 and TRBJ1-6; 7 nucleotides agree with TRBD1. The V segment lost 4 bases and the J segment 9 bases; nucleotides outside the gene matches: 10. CDR1 and CDR2 (germline): SGHRS, YFSETQ. The CDR3 extends over 15 amino acids. Here the CDR3 reads CASSPGTVEGSPLHF. The CDR3, as DNA: TGCGCCAGCAGCCCCGGGACAGTCGAAGGTTCACCCCTCCACTTT.

The chain couples TRBV28 to TRBJ1-2; TRBD1 matches 7 bases. With 5 bases clipped from V and 8 bases from J, the junction kept 14 bases outside the gene matches. Germline V gene sequence: CDR1 MDHEN, CDR2 SYDVKM. The CDR3 runs 15 residues. For the CDR3, the DNA is TGTGCCAGCAGTCAAATCTGGACCGGGACAGACGGCTACACCTTC. Translation gives CASSQIWTGTDGYTF.

The chain couples TRBV6-1 to TRBJ2-7, with D perhaps matching TRBD2 (7 bases). V shed 2 bases and J shed 2 bases, with 13 bases lying between them. Germline V lookup: CDR1 MNHNS, CDR2 SASEGT. The CDR3 runs to 15 residues. Here the CDR3 reads CASSEFGGGPYEQYF. The CDR3 DNA is TGTGCCAGCAGTGAATTTGGGGGGGGCCCCTACGAGCAGTACTTC.

Concerning this clone: The junction does not match germline at one end; this may be a read error. The gene calls are TRBV2 and TRBJ1-4, with 8 bases fitting TRBD1. The CDR3 runs 14 residues. Per the germline V gene, CDR1 is SNHLY and CDR2 is FYNNEI. The CDR3 nucleotides read TGTGCCAGCAGTGAGCAGGGGGCTAACGAAAAACTGTTTTTT. It encodes CASSEQGANEKLFF.

The J gene is TRBJ2-1, the V gene TRBV10-1, with 10 bases aligning to TRBD2. This CDR3 spans 15 amino acids. Germline values: CDR1 WNHNN, CDR2 SYGVQD (reference sequence). The junction had 9 bases not matched to a gene; V was cut back by 4 bases and J by 9 bases. The CDR3 loop reads CASSGSSGREGEQFF. The DNA of the CDR3 is TGCGCCAGCAGTGGTTCTAGCGGGAGAGAGGGTGAGCAGTTCTTC.

This rearrangement joins TRBV5-8 to TRBJ1-6; D is unclear. CDR3 length: 15 amino acids. Germline-derived CDR1 and CDR2 are SGHTS and YDEGEE. V dropped 0 bases and J dropped 10 bases, with 14 bases sitting between them. This CDR3 reads CASSLERHVGSPLHF. The CDR3 nucleotides are TGTGCCAGCAGCTTGGAGCGTCATGTTGGATCACCCCTCCACTTT.

This clone was counted once. The V and J genes are TRBV2 and TRBJ2-7, with TRBD1 matching over 8 bases. V shed 6 bases and J 2 bases; nucleotides not matched to a gene: 6. Germline assignment: CDR1 SNHLY and CDR2 FYNNEI. There are 14 residues in the CDR3. For the CDR3, the DNA is TGTGCCAGCAGCCAACAGGGGGTCCCCTACGAGCAGTACTTC. This codes for CASSQQGVPYEQYF.

The chain's CDR3 is CASSEMALGHTTNYGYTF. In DNA form, the CDR3 reads TGTGCCAGCAGTGAAATGGCTCTCGGACATACCACGAACTATGGCTACACCTTC. This chain connects TRBV25-1 to TRBJ1-2, with D perhaps matching TRBD1 (5 bases). Trimming shortened V by 2 bases and J by 2 bases, and 21 bases separated the two germline ends. The CDR3 totals 18 residues. CDR1 is MGHDK and CDR2 is SYGVNS in the germline V gene.

The chain joins TRBV7-2 to TRBJ1-1; no clear D gene. Per the germline V gene, CDR1 is SGHTA and CDR2 is FQGNSA. The CDR3 spans 11 residues. Trimming stripped 6 bases from V and 11 bases from J, with 13 bases between. The CDR3 nucleotides are TGTGCCAGCAGGTCCGGTGTTCTCGCTTTCTTT. Its translation is CASRSGVLAFF.

The J gene is TRBJ1-6, the V gene TRBV14; 7 bases are a match to TRBD1. CDR1 SGHDN and CDR2 FVKESK come from the germline V gene. Trimming cost V 1 base and J 7 bases; bases outside gene matches: 4. This CDR3 contains 15 residues. CDR3 sequence: CASSQVRGINSPLHF. The CDR3 DNA sequence: TGTGCCAGCAGCCAAGTCAGGGGGATAAATTCACCCCTCCACTTT.

The chain combines TRBV25-1 with TRBJ2-7, with a weak D call TRBD1 (5 bases). V was cut by 7 bases and J by 3 bases, with 13 bases left in between. The CDR3 loop spans 13 amino acids. Germline CDR1 reads MGHDK; CDR2 reads SYGVNS. DNA of the CDR3: TGTGCCAGCACTCCCCTTCAGGGCTACGAGCAGTACTTC. Translated, it gives CASTPLQGYEQYF.